This TCR beta chain emerged from a study of T cells after yellow fever vaccination. The study, taken as a whole, reports: Clones from primary vaccination mostly reappeared after the booster (approximately 96% CD4, just over 85% CD8). Highly abundant clonotypes carried over from the bulk population could end up in FACS-sorted repertoires as contaminants.

This clonotype was counted only a few times. Its antigen is not known. The CDR3 is made up of 14 amino acids. The V gene lost 2 bases and the J gene lost 5 bases, with 12 bases spanning the gap. Germline CDR1 SNHLY, CDR2 FYNNEI. TCRdb called the 5' RACE reads again in MiXCR, with one record for every CDR3 protein. The data contain almost 600,000 distinct CDR3 sequences, roughly 13% of them seen just once; the ten biggest clones take up over 11%. The TCR originated in a man under 40 who received the YFV17D yellow fever vaccine. The specimen comprised PBMCs, sampled on the day of the yellow fever booster vaccination. The chain uses TRBV2 and TRBJ2-5, with D possibly TRBD2 on 6 matching bases. This chain's CDR3 is CASSEITGVETQYF. For the CDR3, the DNA is TGTGCCAGCAGTGAAATAACGGGAGTGGAGACCCAGTACTTC.